This T cell receptor beta chain was observed in a study of early T cells in non-severe SARS-CoV-2 infection. The wider study: It was bulk RNA from unsorted whole blood that was sequenced, and the chains were unpaired.

Individual cDNA molecules carried attached unique molecular identifiers. TCRdb reanalysed the 5' RACE reads using MiXCR and keeps one entry per CDR3 protein. This table holds roughly 110,000 distinct CDR3 sequences, 8.5% to 14% found once. Looked up from germline, CDR1 is SQVTM and CDR2 is ANQGSEA. V shed 7 bases, J shed 4 bases, and the junction held 5 bases outside the gene matches. The CDR3 covers 12 residues. Whole-study results and caveats: Clonotype matching in VDJdb favored anti-spike CD8 responses and did not capture private and CD4 specificities.

Remarks on this clonotype: The target antigen is unknown.

The specimen was whole blood. The rearrangement uses TRBV29-1 and TRBJ1-1; 8 bases align to TRBD1. This receptor was taken from an adult who was a healthcare worker with PCR-confirmed SARS-CoV-2 infection or an uninfected control (not recorded which). For the CDR3, the DNA is TGCAGCGGAATAACAGGGGGCACTGAAGCTTTCTTT. Translating gives CSGITGGTEAFF.